Each of the 13 T cell receptor beta chains below was sequenced from the same sample in a study of cytotoxic CD8 clonotypes in ibrutinib-treated CLL. Generated by immunoSEQ multiplex PCR, the TCRdb table keeps only in-frame clones and is missing some. This sample carries some 50,000 clones, around 60% of them seen once, and the ten largest clones take around 20%. Specimen: PBMCs, collected after 24 months of ibrutinib treatment. The receptors derive from a human donor with chronic lymphocytic leukemia.

V gene TRBV5-6 combines with J gene TRBJ2-2; tentatively, D is TRBD2 (7 bases). Germline loops: CDR1 SGHDT, CDR2 YYEEEE. V gave up 7 bases and J gave up 3 bases, with 10 bases separating them. There are 13 residues in the CDR3. The CDR3 sequence is CASRGAYTGELFF. The CDR3 nucleotides read TGTGCCAGCCGGGGGGCGTACACCGGGGAGCTGTTTTTT.

The chain is built from TRBV28 and TRBJ2-1; 13 bases are a match to TRBD2. Germline V gene data show CDR1 as MDHEN and CDR2 as SYDVKM. V lost 3 bases and J lost 10; bases outside the gene matches: 6. The CDR3 sequence is 15 residues long. For the CDR3, the DNA is TGTGCCAGCAGTTTTCGACTAGCGGGAGGAGGAGAGCAGTTCTTC. This encodes CASSFRLAGGGEQFF.

The J gene is TRBJ1-1, the V gene TRBV21-1; TRBD1, the D gene given by the table, was not confirmed from the DNA. TRBV21-1 is recorded as a pseudogene. The CDR3 is made up of 15 amino acids. In DNA, the CDR3 is TGTGCCAGCAGTCAGACAGGGACCGGCGACACTGAAGCTTTCTTT. It is translated as CASSQTGTGDTEAFF.

This clone was seen ten or more times. This chain links TRBV15 with TRBJ2-2; TRBD2 agrees at 15 bases. This CDR3 is built from 18 residues. With V trimmed by 3 bases and J by 7 bases, 9 bases remained unmatched. Germline values: CDR1 LNHNV, CDR2 YYDKDF (reference sequence). The CDR3 protein is CATSSGLAGGQRDGELFF. CDR3 nucleotide sequence: TGTGCCACCAGCAGCGGACTAGCGGGGGGGCAACGGGACGGGGAGCTGTTTTTT. Full variable domain (outside the CDR3, taken from reference TRBV15 and TRBJ2-2): DAMVIQNPRYQVTQFGKPVTLSCSQTLNHNVMYWYQQKSSQAPKLLFHYYDKDFNNEADTPDNFQSRRPNTSFCFLDIRSPGLGDTAMYLCATSSGLAGGQRDGELFFGEGSRLTVL.

In its sample, this clone was seen many times. The junction differs from germline at one of its ends, possibly a read error. The J gene is TRBJ2-2, the V gene TRBV9; 7 bases agree with TRBD2. Germline V gives CDR1 SGDLS, CDR2 YYNGEE. This CDR3 is built from 14 residues. The CDR3 DNA sequence: TGTGCCAGCAGCGTAGCCCAGGGTACGGGGGGGCTGTTTTTT. It is translated as CASSVAQGTGGLFF.

The chain employs TRBV7-9 and TRBJ2-2; D not resolved. The CDR3 covers 12 residues. The germline V and J ends were trimmed by 4 bases and 6 bases, with 6 bases remaining between them. Germline V CDR1 and CDR2: SEHNR, FQNEAQ (reference sequence). For the CDR3, the DNA is TGTGCCAGCAGCTCGGTCCCCGGGGAGCTGTTTTTT. Translation gives CASSSVPGELFF.

This clone has only one observation. The chain links TRBV18 to TRBJ2-5; D call uncertain. CDR1 is KGHSH and CDR2 is LQKENI in the germline V gene. The germline V and J ends were trimmed by 4 bases and 2 bases, with 2 bases remaining between them. This CDR3 has 11 residues. CDR3 protein: CASSLQETQYF. CDR3 DNA sequence: TGTGCCAGCTCACTACAAGAGACCCAGTACTTC. The entire variable domain, with the rest obtained from reference TRBV18 and TRBJ2-5, is as follows: NAGVMQNPRHLVRRRGQEARLRCSPMKGHSHVYWYRQLPEEGLKFMVYLQKENIIDESGMPKERFSAEFPKEGPSILRIQQVVRGDSAAYFCASSLQETQYFGPGTRLLVL.

This clone was observed many times. The genes are TRBV4-2 and TRBJ1-1, with D perhaps TRBD1 (5 bases). V gave up 5 bases and J gave up 1 base, with 5 bases separating them. Germline V gives CDR1 LGHNA, CDR2 YNFKEQ. CDR3 length: 12 amino acids. The CDR3 DNA is TGTGCCAGCAGCACAGGGAACACTGAAGCTTTCTTT. Its protein is CASSTGNTEAFF.

The gene calls are TRBV5-1 and TRBJ1-5; D unclear. Germline V CDR1 and CDR2: SGHRS, YFSETQ. Trimming took 4 bases from V and 3 from J, leaving 8 bases between them. CDR3 length equals 13 residues. The CDR3 loop reads CASSPLSNQPQHF. CDR3 coding DNA: TGCGCCAGCAGCCCCTTATCCAATCAGCCCCAGCATTTT. Based on the CDR3 plus reference TRBV5-1 and TRBJ1-5, the full variable domain is KAGVTQTPRYLIKTRGQQVTLSCSPISGHRSVSWYQQTPGQGLQFLFEYFSETQRNKGNFPGRFSGRQFSNSRSEMNVSTLELGDSALYLCASSPLSNQPQHFGDGTRLSIL.

This clone was observed a handful of times. The rearrangement uses TRBV4-2 and TRBJ2-1; 9 bases map to TRBD2. Losses at the gene ends were 1 base for V and 0 bases for J; bases not matched to a gene: 16. CDR3 length equals 21 residues. Germline V gene sequence: CDR1 LGHNA, CDR2 YNFKEQ. CDR3 sequence: CASSQAWRLAESGRSYNEQFF. CDR3 nucleotides: TGTGCCAGCAGCCAAGCGTGGCGACTAGCGGAATCCGGTCGCTCCTACAATGAGCAGTTCTTC.

This clone appeared a few times. The chain couples TRBV5-1 to TRBJ2-7; 10 nucleotides match TRBD2. With V trimmed by 6 bases and J by 0 bases, 12 bases remained unmatched. Germline lookup yields CDR1 SGHRS and CDR2 YFSETQ. This CDR3 has 17 amino acids. The CDR3 loop is CASNRASGSIGSYEQYF. The CDR3, as DNA: TGCGCCAGCAACCGGGCTAGCGGGAGTATCGGCTCCTACGAGCAGTACTTC.

This clone has a handful of counts. The rearrangement uses TRBV11-3 and TRBJ2-1; D unclear. The V gene lost 1 base and the J gene lost 13 bases, with 14 bases spanning the gap. The CDR3 loop spans 13 amino acids. CDR1 is SGHNT, CDR2 YENEEA, per germline. CDR3 DNA sequence: TGTGCCAGCAGCTTAGCCGGGTACGGGCCTCAGTTCTTC. It is translated as CASSLAGYGPQFF.

This chain joins TRBV29-1 and TRBJ2-1, with D perhaps given as TRBD1 or TRBD2 (5 bases each). The germline V and J ends were trimmed by 7 bases and 9 bases, with 22 bases remaining between them. This CDR3 comprises 14 residues. Germline assignment: CDR1 SQVTM and CDR2 ANQGSEA. The CDR3 loop is CSAHWGRRPPEQFF. Written as DNA, the CDR3 is TGCAGCGCCCACTGGGGACGGAGGCCACCTGAGCAGTTCTTC.